This T cell receptor (beta chain) appears in the sequencing data of a study of shared clonotypes between healthy human individuals. Study outcomes and limitations: Non-shared clonotypes had lower generation probabilities than those shared by all four donors. Naive subsets generally had larger estimated richness than memory subsets.

Original processing methods: Junction-only immunoSEQ data arrived without quality scores, meaning filtering differed. Here immunoSEQ multiplex PCR was the method, and the copy in TCRdb shows in-frame clones only, minus some. D and trimming were read from the DNA, whereas the V and J calls and clone size are those reported in that table. Of some 2.1 million clones in the sample, roughly 93% were seen once. Naive-designated CD8 cells lacked CD45RO, were positively enriched for CCR7, and omitted terminally differentiated effector memory CD45RA+ cells. The study drew its donors from healthy HIV-negative adults without recent acute infections or vaccinations. The CDR3 length is 15 residues. With respect to this clone: Its antigen is not known.

The sequence was collected from a man younger than 30 in good health. Some clones in this sample may be carry-over from other donors' samples. The chain recombines TRBV21-1 with TRBJ2-1; the table's D gene call, TRBD2, was not cross checked with the DNA. TRBV21-1 is tagged as a pseudogene. The sample comprised naive CD8+ T cells from PBMCs. The DNA of the CDR3 is TGTGCCAGCAGCACGGCCGGGACTGAATTCAATGAGCAGTTCTTC. It yields the protein CASSTAGTEFNEQFF.